This T cell receptor (beta chain) was retrieved from a study of T cell responses to AZD1222 COVID-19 vaccine. Produced via immunoSEQ multiplex PCR; TCRdb's table is partial and in-frame only. Among under 150,000 clones listed, almost 95% were seen once. Germline V gene data show CDR1 as MNHEY and CDR2 as SMNVEV (reference sequence). The CDR3 sequence is 15 residues long. V was clipped by 3 bases and J by 3 bases, with 12 bases between them. This clone was seen once. What it binds is not known. Study-level findings and limits: Possibly, clonal diversity was underestimated; donors were largely white British and included more females.

Sequenced material: peripheral blood, taken 28 days after the second AZD1222 dose. The source is an adult who received the AZD1222 COVID-19 vaccine. The V call is TRBV27, the J call TRBJ1-5, with D unresolved. DNA for the CDR3: TGTGCCAGCAGTTTGCACGGGAATCTCAATCAGCCCCAGCATTTT. Its translation is CASSLHGNLNQPQHF.